This T cell receptor (beta chain) was captured by sequencing in a study of blood T cells in healthy people across ages. Alongside a J-beta primer mix, a sample-barcoded 5' primer served in a second PCR lasting roughly 7 to 11 cycles. TCRdb re-called the 5' RACE reads through MiXCR, storing one row per CDR3 protein. The top ten hold under 8.5% of the sample, which has about 1.4 million distinct CDR3 sequences, roughly 60% seen once. CDR1 and CDR2 (germline): SQVTM, ANQGSEA. The CDR3 contains 15 residues. Trimming removed 2 bases from V and 5 bases from J, with 19 bases in between. The chain links TRBV29-1 to TRBJ2-7; tentatively, D is TRBD2 (6 bases). This receptor was obtained from a man younger than 35 in good health. The sequencing sample was made of blood. The CDR3 DNA follows: TGCAGCGTTGAAATTGGGGCGGGACTCGACGACGAGCAGTACTTC. Translated: CSVEIGAGLDDEQYF.